Listed below are T cell receptor beta chains from one sample, sequenced in a study of blood T cell repertoires in COVID-19. Generated by immunoSEQ multiplex PCR, the TCRdb table keeps only in-frame clones and is missing some. This table has 100,000 to 150,000 clones, more than 75% appearing once. Material for sequencing was peripheral blood. The receptor set was obtained from a woman between 55 and 75 years old with acute or convalescent COVID-19. Both conserved end residues are part of each CDR3. D genes are given only for firm matches. Some rows have no size entry. The others give once, few or many, or a class for an expanded clone.

D gene	J gene	CDR3 length	clone size	V gene	CDR3 DNA	CDR3 protein
TRBD2	TRBJ2-3	20	.	TRBV24-1	TGTGCCACCAGTGCCCGAACGCCGGGACTAGCGCATACTAGCACAGATACGCAGTATTTT	CATSARTPGLAHTSTDTQYF
.	TRBJ1-1	16	.	TRBV7-9	TGTGCCAGCAGCTTAAAAGGTGGCTCTTGGGGGGCTGAAGCTTTCTTT	CASSLKGGSWGAEAFF
TRBD1	TRBJ2-2	18	.	TRBV7-9	TGTGCCAGCAGTTATACAGGGGGCGTATATCCCTTCACCGGGGAGCTGTTTTTT	CASSYTGGVYPFTGELFF
.	TRBJ2-4	13	.	TRBV19	TGTGCCAGTAGTATAGGACTTCCCGGCATTCAGTACTTC	CASSIGLPGIQYF
.	TRBJ1-6	13	.	TRBV6-5	TGTGCCAGCAGTTACTCCGGTAATTCACCCCTCCACTTT	CASSYSGNSPLHF
.	TRBJ1-2	14	.	TRBV21-1	TGTGCCAGCAGCAAATCGGAGGGGGCATATGGCTACACCTTC	CASSKSEGAYGYTF
.	TRBJ2-5	13	.	TRBV7-2	TGTGCCAGCAGCTTAGCCAGGCAAGAGACCCAGTACTTC	CASSLARQETQYF
TRBD2	TRBJ2-1	16	.	TRBV6-1	TGTGCCAGCAGTGAACGGCTAGCGGGAGTAGTGAATGAGCAGTTCTTC	CASSERLAGVVNEQFF
.	TRBJ1-2	15	once	TRBV7-8	TGTGCCAGCAGCCCGACAGGCCTGAATAACTATGGCTACACCTTC	CASSPTGLNNYGYTF
TRBD2	TRBJ2-1	16	.	TRBV28	TGTGCCAGCAGGGAAACTAGCGGGGAAGTACAATGGGAGCAGTTCTTC	CASRETSGEVQWEQFF
.	TRBJ1-6	16	.	TRBV28	TGTGCCAGCACCCTGGGGTTCACCAGGGCCAATTCACCCCTCCACTTT	CASTLGFTRANSPLHF
.	TRBJ2-1	16	.	TRBV5-1	TGCGCCAGCCTCGAAGTTGCGGGCGCCTCCTACAATGAGCAGTTCTTC	CASLEVAGASYNEQFF
.	TRBJ2-1	11	.	TRBV30	TGTGCCTGGAGCGACAAGAATGAGCAGTTCTTC	CAWSDKNEQFF
TRBD1	TRBJ2-7	14	.	TRBV27	TGTGCCAGCCGGAGGGGGGACAGGAACTACGAGCAGTACTTC	CASRRGDRNYEQYF
.	TRBJ1-1	13	.	TRBV12-3/TRBV12-4	TGTGCCAGCAGTTCCCGGGTGAACACTGAAGCTTTCTTT	CASSSRVNTEAFF
TRBD1	TRBJ1-5	13	.	TRBV6-5	TGTGCCAGCGGGACAGCGAGCAATCAGCCCCAGCATTTT	CASGTASNQPQHF
.	TRBJ1-5	15	.	TRBV7-9	TGTGCCAGCAGCCCTCCAGGGGTTAACAATCAGCCCCAGCATTTT	CASSPPGVNNQPQHF
.	TRBJ2-4	16	.	TRBV7-3	TGTGCCAGCAGCTCCCCCTCGACAGTGGGGGCGAACATTCAGTACTTC	CASSSPSTVGANIQYF
.	TRBJ1-1	11	.	TRBV5-5	TGTGCCAGCAGCTACCAGGGTCAAGCTTTCTTT	CASSYQGQAFF
TRBD2	TRBJ2-1	14	.	TRBV3-1/TRBV3-2	TGTGCCAGCAGCCCACCGGGACTAGCGGGAGCCCCGTTCTTC	CASSPPGLAGAPFF
.	TRBJ1-5	13	.	TRBV19	TGTGCCAGTAGTCTCCAGGGGAGTCAGCCCCAGCATTTT	CASSLQGSQPQHF
TRBD1	TRBJ2-2	15	.	TRBV6-5	TGTGCCAGCAGACGGACAGGGGGAAACACCGGGGAGCTGTTTTTT	CASRRTGGNTGELFF
.	TRBJ2-7	14	.	TRBV27	TGTGCCAGCAGTTTATCGGGGCAGTCCTACGAGCAGTACTTC	CASSLSGQSYEQYF
TRBD2	TRBJ2-3	13	.	TRBV10-2	TGCGCCAGCAGTTCGACTAGCGGGACTACGCAGTATTTT	CASSSTSGTTQYF
TRBD1	TRBJ2-5	17	.	TRBV5-1	TGCGCCAGCAGTGTGGGGCAGGGGGCCCCCAATTACGAGACCCAGTACTTC	CASSVGQGAPNYETQYF
.	TRBJ2-5	16	.	TRBV7-2	TGTGCCAGCAGCAGCCCGCCTACGGGCAGAGGGGAGACCCAGTACTTC	CASSSPPTGRGETQYF
TRBD1	TRBJ2-1	13	.	TRBV29-1	TGCAGCGTTGAGGGGACAGGGGGGAATGAGCAGTTCTTC	CSVEGTGGNEQFF
.	TRBJ2-5	12	.	TRBV15	TGTGCCACCAGCAGAGGAAGCGAGACCCAGTACTTC	CATSRGSETQYF
.	TRBJ2-5	17	.	TRBV6-4	TGTGCCAGCAGTGTGTCGAGACATTTAACGGGAGAACAGACCCAGTACTTC	CASSVSRHLTGEQTQYF
.	TRBJ1-1	13	.	TRBV2	TGTGCCAGCGGGAGGGGGGTAGGCACTGAAGCTTTCTTT	CASGRGVGTEAFF
.	TRBJ1-2	16	.	TRBV19	TGTGCCAGTAGTATCCTCCTCACAGGGAGAAACGGTGGCTACACCTTC	CASSILLTGRNGGYTF
.	TRBJ1-2	12	.	TRBV5-1	TGCGCCAGCAGCTTGCGACAGGATGGCTACACCTTC	CASSLRQDGYTF
.	TRBJ1-1	15	.	TRBV11-2	TGTGCCAGCAGCTTAGATAGGGGTATGAACACTGAAGCTTTCTTT	CASSLDRGMNTEAFF
.	TRBJ2-2	15	.	TRBV7-8	TGTGCCAGCTTCCCAGGGGGGATATTCACCGGGGAGCTGTTTTTT	CASFPGGIFTGELFF
.	TRBJ1-6	15	.	TRBV3-1/TRBV3-2	TGTGCCAGCAGCTGGGGCACGGGCTTGAATTCACCCCTCCACTTT	CASSWGTGLNSPLHF
TRBD2	TRBJ2-3	13	.	TRBV3-1/TRBV3-2	TGTGCCAGCAGCCACGGGGGGGCAGATACGCAGTATTTT	CASSHGGADTQYF
.	TRBJ2-2	13	many	TRBV10-1	TGCGCCAGCAGTGAAATTAGCACCGGGGAGCTGTTTTTT	CASSEISTGELFF
.	TRBJ1-2	14	.	TRBV3-1/TRBV3-2	TGTGCCAGCAGCCACAACAACAGGAACTATGGCTACACCTTC	CASSHNNRNYGYTF
.	TRBJ1-2	14	.	TRBV6-5	TGTGCCAGCAGTTACGGCAGGTTGGATCTTGGCTACACCTTC	CASSYGRLDLGYTF
TRBD2	TRBJ2-1	12	.	TRBV10-3	TGTGCCACCCGGGACTACCCCAATGAGCAGTTCTTC	CATRDYPNEQFF
TRBD2	TRBJ2-2	17	once	TRBV15	TGTGCCACCAGCAGAGTGTCTAGCGGGAGTTGGGCCGGGGAGCTGTTTTTT	CATSRVSSGSWAGELFF
.	TRBJ1-6	14	.	TRBV6-1	TGTGCCAGCAGTGAAATGACAGGACAATCACCCCTCCACTTT	CASSEMTGQSPLHF
.	TRBJ1-3	13	few	TRBV19	TGTGCCAGTAGTATAGAATCAGGAAACACCATATATTTT	CASSIESGNTIYF
.	TRBJ1-2	13	.	TRBV6-5	TGTGCCAGCAGCTCGCGTAGAGGCTATGGCTACACCTTC	CASSSRRGYGYTF
.	TRBJ1-1	11	.	TRBV2	TGTGCCAGCAGTTTAGGGAGGGAAGCTTTCTTT	CASSLGREAFF